The 31 T cell receptor beta chains given below trace back to one sample, sequenced in a study of vaccination effects on CD4 cells after COVID-19. When around 10 days of culture had elapsed, CD4+ T cells were isolated. These TCRs' antigens remain unknown. Measured with immunoSEQ multiplex PCR; TCRdb has only the in-frame clones, and not every one. Of approximately 37,000 clones detected, approximately 75% appear once; the ten largest clones hold approximately 2.9%. Material: CD4+ T cells from PBMCs cultured without peptide, obtained before COVID-19 vaccination. Receptors originate from a human donor who received a COVID-19 vaccine.

The V call is TRBV3-1 (or the pseudogene TRBV3-2), the J call TRBJ1-2; 7 bases match TRBD1. V shed 2 bases and J 6 bases; nucleotides not matched to a gene: 12. The V gene's germline CDR1 is LGHDT and CDR2 YNNKEL (reference sequence). The CDR3 sequence is 16 residues long. The CDR3 region is CASSQPSGKGADGYTF. In DNA, the CDR3 is TGTGCCAGCAGCCAACCCTCCGGGAAGGGGGCTGATGGCTACACCTTC.

The chain combines TRBV6-5 with TRBJ2-1; 8 positions match TRBD1. The J segment lost 0 bases and the V segment lost 10 bases, leaving 8 bases of the junction unmatched. CDR1 MNHEY and CDR2 SVGAGI come from the germline V gene. This CDR3 region has 15 residues. CDR3 sequence (DNA): TGTGCCACACATAACAGGGGGAGCTCCTACAATGAGCAGTTCTTC. It encodes CATHNRGSSYNEQFF.

The chain carries TRBV19 and TRBJ2-2, with D perhaps TRBD2 (5 bases). CDR3 size: 15 residues. The V end was cut by 0 bases, the J end by 4 bases, with 9 bases between. Per germline, CDR1 LNHDA and CDR2 SQIVND (reference sequence). The CDR3 reads CASSIEGVTTGELFF. Written as DNA, the CDR3 is TGTGCCAGTAGTATAGAGGGAGTCACCACCGGGGAGCTGTTTTTT.

In its sample, this clone ranks as medium-sized. This specimen includes other DNA sequences encoding the same CDR3. This sequence joins TRBV5-1 and TRBJ2-2; possible D gene TRBD2, 6 bases. The length of the CDR3 is 15 residues. CDR1 and CDR2 from the germline V gene are SGHRS and YFSETQ. V lost 0 bases to trimming and J lost 5 bases, with 11 bases between them. DNA of the CDR3: TGCGCCAGCAGCTTGGGTGGAGGGAGTACCGGGGAGCTGTTTTTT. It translates to CASSLGGGSTGELFF.

This clone was detected only a few times. V is TRBV15 and J is TRBJ1-5; D is possibly TRBD1 (5 bases). The CDR3 is made up of 15 amino acids. CDR1 is LNHNV, CDR2 YYDKDF, per germline (reference sequence). Between the trimmed V and J ends, which lost 0 bases and 7 bases, there was a span of 13 bases. The CDR3 nucleotides are TGTGCCACCAGCAGAGATCAGAGGGGACTGCAGCCCCAGCATTTT. Its translation is CATSRDQRGLQPQHF.

The chain uses TRBV5-1 and TRBJ2-6; a weak D match, TRBD2 (5 bases). Germline loops: CDR1 SGHRS, CDR2 YFSETQ. The CDR3 is 15 amino acids. V was pared by 0 bases and J by 2 bases, with 6 bases between. The CDR3 protein is CASSLGGTGANVLTF. CDR3 nucleotides: TGCGCCAGCAGCTTGGGAGGGACTGGGGCCAACGTCCTGACTTTC.

V is TRBV10-3 and J is TRBJ2-1; perhaps TRBD2 as D (6 bases). CDR3 length equals 13 residues. V shed 7 bases and J shed 5 bases, with 12 bases lying between them. CDR1 and CDR2 from the germline V gene are ENHRY and SYGVKD. The CDR3 DNA is TGTGCCATCAACCCCGGGAGAGACAATGAGCAGTTCTTC. This sequence encodes CAINPGRDNEQFF.

The V call is TRBV4-2, the J call TRBJ2-7; 8 bases line up with TRBD2. Germline CDR1 is LGHNA and CDR2 is YNFKEQ. This CDR3 comprises 16 residues. V gave up 0 bases and J gave up 3 bases; unmatched junction bases: 7. As DNA, the CDR3 is TGTGCCAGCAGCCAAGATCCAACGGGGGGGCTCTACGAGCAGTACTTC. Translating gives CASSQDPTGGLYEQYF.

The J gene is TRBJ2-7, the V gene TRBV14; unclear D gene. From germline, CDR1 is SGHDN and CDR2 FVKESK. V was trimmed by 6 bases and J by 3 bases, leaving 9 bases between them. The CDR3 loop spans 12 amino acids. CDR3 protein: CASSHSIYEQYF. CDR3 sequence (DNA): TGTGCCAGCAGTCATTCGATCTACGAGCAGTACTTC.

J is TRBJ2-3 and V is TRBV10-3, with TRBD2 matching 8 bases. Germline values: CDR1 ENHRY, CDR2 SYGVKD. The CDR3 sequence is 15 residues long. Trimming took 6 bases from V and 5 from J; bases not matched to a gene: 10. CDR3 DNA: TGTGCCATCAGGAACATAGCGGGGTCCGTAGATACGCAGTATTTT. Protein sequence: CAIRNIAGSVDTQYF.

This chain joins TRBV29-1 and TRBJ2-7; 12 nucleotides agree with TRBD2. Per germline, CDR1 SQVTM and CDR2 ANQGSEA. This CDR3 spans 16 amino acids. V lost 1 base to trimming and J lost 2 bases; unmatched junction nucleotides: 6. CDR3 in amino acids: CSVEVPGLAGPYEQYF. The CDR3 DNA sequence: TGCAGCGTTGAAGTCCCAGGACTAGCGGGGCCCTACGAGCAGTACTTC.

The V gene is TRBV3-1 (or the pseudogene TRBV3-2), the J gene TRBJ1-6; 9 bases are a match to TRBD1. The ends lost 3 bases at V and 8 bases at J; junction bases unmatched: 5. The CDR3 has 15 residues. Germline V gives CDR1 LGHDT, CDR2 YNNKEL (reference sequence). CDR3 DNA: TGTGCCAGCAGCCACACACAGGGGGCTTATTCACCCCTCCACTTT. This codes for CASSHTQGAYSPLHF.

The rearrangement uses TRBV9 and TRBJ2-3, with 7 bases that match TRBD2. The ends lost 5 bases at V and 0 bases at J; junction bases unmatched: 6. The CDR3 spans 15 residues. Germline assignment: CDR1 SGDLS and CDR2 YYNGEE. This chain's CDR3 is CASRRDYSSTDTQYF. The CDR3 region has the DNA TGTGCCAGCAGGCGGGACTACTCTAGCACAGATACGCAGTATTTT.

The J gene is TRBJ1-1, the V gene TRBV9; no clear D gene. The CDR3 runs 13 residues. The V and J ends lost 0 bases and 7 bases respectively, with 10 bases between them. CDR1 is SGDLS and CDR2 is YYNGEE in the germline V gene. The CDR3: CASSVGRQSEAFF. In DNA form, the CDR3 reads TGTGCCAGCAGCGTAGGGAGGCAAAGTGAAGCTTTCTTT.

The J gene is TRBJ2-3, the V gene TRBV9; D might be TRBD2 (6 bases). CDR1 is SGDLS, CDR2 YYNGEE, per germline. The CDR3 loop spans 15 amino acids. The V end lost 0 bases, the J end lost 2 bases, and 10 bases lay between the germline ends. The CDR3 here is CASSVAGTFTDTQYF. The DNA of the CDR3 is TGTGCCAGCAGCGTAGCCGGGACTTTCACAGATACGCAGTATTTT. Full variable domain (remainder filled in from reference TRBV9 and TRBJ2-3): DSGVTQTPKHLITATGQRVTLRCSPRSGDLSVYWYQQSLDQGLQFLIQYYNGEERAKGNILERFSAQQFPDLHSELNLSSLELGDSALYFCASSVAGTFTDTQYFGPGTRLTVL.

This clone was recorded only once. The rearrangement links TRBV2 to TRBJ2-3, with a weak D call TRBD2 (6 bases). The germline gives CDR1 SNHLY, CDR2 FYNNEI. Trimming removed 4 bases at V and 4 bases at J, with 9 bases between. The CDR3 is 13 residues long. CDR3 in amino acids: CASSGLEADTQYF. CDR3 coding DNA: TGTGCCAGCAGTGGACTAGAGGCAGATACGCAGTATTTT.

V is TRBV27 and J is TRBJ2-3, with 7 bases aligning to TRBD2. The V gene's germline CDR1 is MNHEY and CDR2 SMNVEV (reference sequence). J gave up 0 bases and V 5 bases, and 8 bases lay outside the gene matches. CDR3 size: 16 residues. This CDR3 is CASSPLAAFSTDTQYF. The CDR3 DNA follows: TGTGCCAGCAGTCCCCTAGCGGCCTTTAGCACAGATACGCAGTATTTT.

The chain has TRBV6-4 and TRBJ2-2, with D possibly TRBD1 on 6 matching bases. This CDR3 is 14 amino acids long. From germline, CDR1 is MRHNA and CDR2 SNTAGT. V lost 5 bases and J 5 bases, leaving 12 bases between the germline ends. The chain's CDR3 is CASSSQGATGELFF. For the CDR3, the DNA is TGTGCCAGCAGTTCACAGGGTGCAACCGGGGAGCTGTTTTTT.

The chain is built from TRBV5-8 and TRBJ2-2; perhaps D is TRBD1 or TRBD2 (6 bases each). The V end was cut by 0 bases, the J end by 1 base, with 13 bases between. CDR3 length: 17 residues. The germline gives CDR1 SGHTS, CDR2 YDEGEE. The CDR3 sequence is CASSLGFRGRNTGELFF. DNA of the CDR3: TGTGCCAGCAGCTTGGGGTTCCGGGGGCGGAACACCGGGGAGCTGTTTTTT.

The V and J genes are TRBV18 and TRBJ2-2; 9 nucleotides align to TRBD1. The CDR3 runs to 15 residues. Trimming cost V 7 bases and J 4 bases; bases outside gene matches: 7. Germline assignment: CDR1 KGHSH and CDR2 LQKENI. DNA for the CDR3: TGTGCCAGCTGCTGCGGGACAGGGCGCACCGGGGAGCTGTTTTTT. Its protein product is CASCCGTGRTGELFF.

The chain couples TRBV24-1 to TRBJ2-2, with D possibly being TRBD1 or TRBD2 (7 bases each). This CDR3 has 16 residues. Germline lookup yields CDR1 KGHDR and CDR2 SFDVKD. With 5 bases removed from V and 4 bases from J, the gap between germline ends came to 16 bases. The DNA of the CDR3 is TGTGCCACCAGTGGGGGGGGGACAGACTTCACCGGGGAGCTGTTTTTT. Residues: CATSGGGTDFTGELFF.

V gene TRBV4-3 combines with J gene TRBJ1-6; D not certain. Looked up from germline, CDR1 is LGHNA and CDR2 is YSLEER. This CDR3 comprises 15 residues. The V gene lost 3 bases and the J gene lost 10 bases, with 16 bases spanning the gap. The CDR3 reads CASSQVAQMRSPLHF. CDR3 DNA sequence: TGCGCCAGCAGCCAGGTGGCTCAGATGAGGTCACCCCTCCACTTT.

The rearrangement links TRBV4-2 to TRBJ2-7, with D perhaps matching TRBD1 (6 bases). This CDR3 is 15 amino acids long. Germline V gene lookup returns CDR1 LGHNA and CDR2 YNFKEQ. V was trimmed by 1 base and J by 6 bases, leaving 16 bases between them. The CDR3 protein is CASSQVTDLGGEQYF. As DNA, the CDR3 is TGTGCCAGCAGCCAAGTCACCGACTTAGGGGGCGAGCAGTACTTC.

The chain couples TRBV29-1 to TRBJ1-4; possible D gene TRBD1, 6 bases. Trimming cost V 7 bases and J 4 bases, with 16 bases left between them. The CDR3 has 14 amino acids. In germline, CDR1 is SQVTM, CDR2 ANQGSEA. CDR3 in amino acids: CSALKGTFNEKLFF. The CDR3 region has the DNA TGCAGCGCACTCAAGGGGACATTTAATGAAAAACTGTTTTTT.

This chain connects TRBV7-8 to TRBJ2-5, with D tentatively TRBD1 or TRBD2 (6 bases each). V was clipped by 1 base and J by 10 bases, with 13 bases between them. CDR1 is SGHVS, CDR2 FQNEAQ, per germline. This CDR3 spans 13 amino acids. CDR3 protein: CASSLGLEGGQYF. CDR3 bases: TGTGCCAGCAGCTTAGGTCTGGAGGGGGGCCAGTACTTC.

This chain joins TRBV27 and TRBJ1-1; TRBD1 might be the D (5 bases). V lost 3 bases, J lost 3 bases, and 14 bases lay in between. Germline values: CDR1 MNHEY, CDR2 SMNVEV (reference sequence). This CDR3 is 15 amino acids long. The CDR3 DNA reads as TGTGCCAGCAGTTTGGGGGTAGAGTTACACACTGAAGCTTTCTTT. Encoded protein: CASSLGVELHTEAFF.

CDR3 loop: CASSYVFGRGNTEAFF. CDR3 DNA sequence: TGTGCCAGCAGTTACGTGTTCGGCAGGGGTAACACTGAAGCTTTCTTT. This sequence joins TRBV6-2 or TRBV6-3 and TRBJ1-1; D may be TRBD1 (6 bases). This CDR3 has 16 amino acids. Trimming pared 2 bases from V and 2 bases from J, leaving 15 bases between. Germline V gene data show CDR1 as MNHEY and CDR2 as SVGEGT.

The CDR3 sequence is CASSLRGVDSPLHF. The CDR3 nucleotides are TGTGCCAGCAGCTTGAGGGGAGTCGATTCACCCCTCCACTTT. V and J are TRBV7-9 and TRBJ1-6; TRBD1 might be the D (5 bases). CDR3 length equals 14 residues. The germline V gene encodes CDR1 SEHNR and CDR2 FQNEAQ (reference sequence). V lost 3 bases to trimming and J lost 8 bases, with 11 bases between them.

The gene calls are TRBV23-1 and TRBJ2-2, with D possibly being TRBD1 (6 bases). TRBV23-1 is an ORF for which the function is uncertain. With 3 bases removed from V and 8 bases from J, the gap between germline ends came to 10 bases. CDR3 length: 13 residues. CDR3 DNA sequence: TGCGCCAGCAGTCATTCGGACAGAGGGGAGCTGTTTTTT. Its protein is CASSHSDRGELFF.

V is TRBV5-4 and J is TRBJ1-1; D unresolved. This CDR3 spans 13 amino acids. V lost 3 bases, J lost 2 bases, and 8 bases lay in between. In germline, CDR1 is SGHNT, CDR2 YYREEE (reference sequence). Here the CDR3 reads CASSSRTNTEAFF. The CDR3 DNA reads as TGTGCCAGCAGCTCGAGGACTAACACTGAAGCTTTCTTT.

A single count supports this clone. CDR3 amino acids: CASSQERLAGPGELFF. CDR3 coding DNA: TGTGCCAGCAGCCAAGAAAGACTAGCGGGACCTGGGGAGCTGTTTTTT. The chain employs TRBV3-1 (or the pseudogene TRBV3-2) and TRBJ2-2; the match to TRBD2 covers 11 bases. V lost 0 bases and J lost 8; bases outside the gene matches: 5. The CDR3 is made up of 16 amino acids. Germline values: CDR1 LGHDT, CDR2 YNNKEL (reference sequence).